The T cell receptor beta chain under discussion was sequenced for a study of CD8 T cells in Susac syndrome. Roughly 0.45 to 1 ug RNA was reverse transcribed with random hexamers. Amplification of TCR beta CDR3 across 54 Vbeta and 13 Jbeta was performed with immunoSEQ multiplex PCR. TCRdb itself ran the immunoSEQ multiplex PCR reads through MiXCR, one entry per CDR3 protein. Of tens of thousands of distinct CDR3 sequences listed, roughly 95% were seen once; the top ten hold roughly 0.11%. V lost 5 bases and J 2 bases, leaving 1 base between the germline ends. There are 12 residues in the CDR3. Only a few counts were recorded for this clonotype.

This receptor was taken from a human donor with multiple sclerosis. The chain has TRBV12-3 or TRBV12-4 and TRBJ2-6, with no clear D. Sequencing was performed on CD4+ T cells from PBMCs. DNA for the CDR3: TGTGCCAGCAGTCCTGGGGCCAACGTCCTGACTTTC. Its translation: CASSPGANVLTF.